One and the same sample provided the 16 T cell receptor beta chains below, sequenced in a study of shared clonotypes between healthy human individuals. Assay used: immunoSEQ multiplex PCR; TCRdb lists only in-frame clones, some missing. This table has roughly 1,000,000 clones, around 78% appearing once. The sample was memory CD4+ T cells from PBMCs. The subset here: CD45RA-negative fraction. These receptors all stem from a man younger than 30 in good health. Some clones in this sample may be carry-over from other donors' samples.

CDR3 in amino acids: CASSWWSSTDTQYF. As DNA, the CDR3 is TGTGCCAGCAGTTGGTGGTCTAGCACAGATACGCAGTATTTT. V gene TRBV28 combines with J gene TRBJ2-3; D ambiguous. The CDR3 runs 14 residues. CDR1 and CDR2 (germline): MDHEN, SYDVKM. V lost 4 bases and J lost 0, with 8 bases in between.

The chain is built from TRBV18 and TRBJ2-2; D is undetermined. This CDR3 is 14 amino acids long. Germline V gene lookup returns CDR1 KGHSH and CDR2 LQKENI. V was cut by 2 bases and J by 5 bases, with 9 bases left in between. CDR3 residues: CASSPVGSTGELFF. The CDR3 nucleotides read TGTGCCAGCTCACCAGTCGGATCGACCGGGGAGCTGTTTTTT.

The chain is built from TRBV5-8 and TRBJ1-4; D is ambiguous. Per the germline V gene, CDR1 is SGHTS and CDR2 is YDEGEE. The CDR3 is 17 amino acids. The V and J ends lost 0 bases and 0 bases respectively, with 12 bases between them. CDR3 sequence (DNA): TGTGCCAGCAGCTTGGGAGGAGGACCATCAACTAATGAAAAACTGTTTTTT. Translated, it gives CASSLGGGPSTNEKLFF.

The chain couples TRBV29-1 to TRBJ2-1; D possibly corresponds to TRBD1 (5 bases). V lost 3 bases, J lost 8 bases, and 26 bases lay in between. The CDR3 is 17 residues long. The germline CDR1 and CDR2 sequences are SQVTM and ANQGSEA. In DNA, the CDR3 is TGCAGCGTTGATATTTTTTTACCAGGGCCGAAGGACGATGAGCAGTTCTTC. It is translated as CSVDIFLPGPKDDEQFF.

The chain employs TRBV19 and TRBJ1-4; 9 bases map to TRBD1. The germline V gene has CDR1 LNHDA and CDR2 SQIVND (reference sequence). Unmatched junction bases numbered 5, after V lost 3 bases and J lost 6 bases. CDR3 size: 15 residues. CDR3 loop: CASSIKGQGYEKLFF. The CDR3, as DNA: TGTGCCAGTAGTATCAAGGGACAGGGTTATGAAAAACTGTTTTTT.

This chain uses TRBV19 with TRBJ2-3; 8 nucleotides match TRBD2. Trimming at V came to 4 bases and at J to 4 bases, leaving 7 bases not matched to a gene. Germline V CDR1 and CDR2: LNHDA, SQIVND (reference sequence). The CDR3 consists of 15 residues. The CDR3 protein is CASSTLGLAPDTQYF. CDR3 coding DNA: TGTGCCAGTAGTACCCTAGGACTAGCTCCAGATACGCAGTATTTT.

J is TRBJ1-1 and V is TRBV6-1; TRBD1 matches at 10 bases. There are 15 residues in the CDR3. Germline V gives CDR1 MNHNS, CDR2 SASEGT. Losses at the gene ends were 4 bases for V and 5 bases for J; bases not matched to a gene: 7. The CDR3 reads CASSGRDRGWTEAFF. CDR3 in DNA: TGTGCCAGCAGTGGCCGGGACAGGGGTTGGACTGAAGCTTTCTTT.

This clone has ten or more counts. The chain combines TRBV5-1 with TRBJ1-1; D uncertain. V was trimmed by 4 bases and J by 0 bases, leaving 22 bases between them. CDR3 length equals 18 residues. The germline V gene has CDR1 SGHRS and CDR2 YFSETQ. The CDR3 region is CASSPEGFRGLMNTEAFF. The DNA for the CDR3 is TGCGCCAGCAGCCCCGAAGGATTTCGGGGTTTGATGAACACTGAAGCTTTCTTT.

The rearrangement joins TRBV25-1 to TRBJ2-3; 9 nucleotides align to TRBD2. Trimming at V came to 4 bases and at J to 2 bases, leaving 7 bases not matched to a gene. CDR3 size: 16 residues. Germline-derived CDR1 and CDR2 are MGHDK and SYGVNS. The CDR3 DNA follows: TGTGCCAGCAGTGCCAAGACTAGCGGATTCACAGATACGCAGTATTTT. Its translation is CASSAKTSGFTDTQYF.

This chain joins TRBV6-5 and TRBJ1-2, with D maybe TRBD1 (5 bases). V lost 5 bases and J lost 0, with 13 bases in between. This CDR3 spans 15 amino acids. Germline-derived CDR1 and CDR2 are MNHEY and SVGAGI. The CDR3 nucleotides read TGTGCCAGCAGTCGGGTAGTGGGGCCTAACTATGGCTACACCTTC. It codes for CASSRVVGPNYGYTF.

This rearrangement joins TRBV28 to TRBJ1-4, with D hard to call. V was cut by 6 bases and J by 7 bases, with 18 bases left in between. The CDR3 has 15 amino acids. Per germline, CDR1 MDHEN and CDR2 SYDVKM. The CDR3 sequence is CASSLNPGLGEKLFF. The CDR3 DNA sequence: TGTGCCAGCAGCTTAAATCCGGGTCTCGGTGAAAAACTGTTTTTT. Based on the CDR3 plus reference TRBV28 and TRBJ1-4, the full variable domain is DVKVTQSSRYLVKRTGEKVFLECVQDMDHENMFWYRQDPGLGLRLIYFSYDVKMKEKGDIPEGYSVSREKKERFSLILESASTNQTSMYLCASSLNPGLGEKLFFGSGTQLSVL.

V usage is TRBV7-3 and J usage is TRBJ2-5; 7 bases are a match to TRBD2. Germline V CDR1 and CDR2: SGHTA, FQGTGA. The CDR3 contains 16 residues. The V and J ends lost 2 bases and 5 bases, in that order; junction bases with no gene match: 11. The CDR3 loop reads CASSLAASGGVETQYF. As DNA, the CDR3 is TGTGCCAGCAGCTTAGCGGCTAGCGGAGGGGTGGAGACCCAGTACTTC.

The gene calls are TRBV5-8 and TRBJ1-1; D may be TRBD1 (5 bases). This CDR3 region has 14 residues. CDR1 and CDR2 from the germline V gene are SGHTS and YDEGEE. V lost 1 base and J lost 4, with 11 bases in between. The CDR3 loop reads CASSLLGEATEAFF. Here the CDR3 DNA reads TGTGCCAGCAGCTTGCTGGGGGAGGCCACTGAAGCTTTCTTT.

The rearrangement links TRBV5-4 to TRBJ2-2; 7 positions agree with TRBD2. Germline CDR1 and CDR2: SGHNT and YYREEE (reference sequence). The CDR3 runs to 16 residues. With V trimmed by 5 bases and J by 1 base, 8 bases remained unmatched. The CDR3 DNA follows: TGTGCCAGCAGTTCTCTAGCGGCAATGAACACCGGGGAGCTGTTTTTT. It codes for CASSSLAAMNTGELFF. The variable domain in full, with the rest retrieved from reference TRBV5-4 and TRBJ2-2, is ETGVTQSPTHLIKTRGQQVTLRCSSQSGHNTVSWYQQALGQGPQFIFQYYREEENGRGNFPPRFSGLQFPNYSSELNVNALELDDSALYLCASSSLAAMNTGELFFGEGSRLTVL.

The chain links TRBV6-5 to TRBJ1-3; 9 bases match TRBD1. Losses at the gene ends were 7 bases for V and 1 base for J; bases not matched to a gene: 5. The CDR3 covers 15 residues. Germline V gene sequence: CDR1 MNHEY, CDR2 SVGAGI. Here the CDR3 reads CASNKGQGSGNTIYF. CDR3 bases: TGTGCCAGCAATAAAGGACAGGGGTCTGGAAACACCATATATTTT.

V usage is TRBV7-9 and J usage is TRBJ2-5, with 7 bases fitting TRBD2. Germline CDR1 is SEHNR and CDR2 is FQNEAQ (reference sequence). V was pared by 7 bases and J by 7 bases, with 15 bases of the junction left unmatched. The CDR3 consists of 15 residues. The CDR3 here is CASNEREVAGGTQYF. CDR3 DNA sequence: TGTGCCAGCAACGAACGGGAGGTCGCCGGAGGGACCCAGTACTTC. The whole variable domain, remainder taken from reference TRBV7-9 and TRBJ2-5, is DTGVSQNPRHKITKRGQNVTFRCDPISEHNRLYWYRQTLGQGPEFLTYFQNEAQLEKSRLLSDRFSAERPKGSFSTLEIQRTEQGDSAMYLCASNEREVAGGTQYFGPGTRLLVL.